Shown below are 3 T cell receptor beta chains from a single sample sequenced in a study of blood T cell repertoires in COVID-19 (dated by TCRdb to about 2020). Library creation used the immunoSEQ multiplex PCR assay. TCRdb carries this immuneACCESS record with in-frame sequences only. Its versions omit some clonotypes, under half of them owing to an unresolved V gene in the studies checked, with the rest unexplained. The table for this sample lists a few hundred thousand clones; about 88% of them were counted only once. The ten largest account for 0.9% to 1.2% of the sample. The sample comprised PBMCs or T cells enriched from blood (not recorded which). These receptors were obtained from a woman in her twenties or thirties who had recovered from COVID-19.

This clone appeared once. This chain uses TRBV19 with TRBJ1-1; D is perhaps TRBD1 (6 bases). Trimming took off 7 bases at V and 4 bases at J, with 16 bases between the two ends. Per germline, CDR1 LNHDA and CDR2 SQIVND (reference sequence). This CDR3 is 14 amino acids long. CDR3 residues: CASNSGGLATEAFF. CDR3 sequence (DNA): TGTGCCAGTAATTCGGGGGGGCTTGCCACTGAAGCTTTCTTT.

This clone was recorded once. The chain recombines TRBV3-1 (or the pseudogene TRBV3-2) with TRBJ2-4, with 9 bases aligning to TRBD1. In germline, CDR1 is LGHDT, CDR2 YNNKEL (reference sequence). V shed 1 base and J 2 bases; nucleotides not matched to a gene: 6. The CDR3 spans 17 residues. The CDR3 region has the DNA TGTGCCAGCAGCCAAGTCGGACAGGGGTTGACCAAAAACATTCAGTACTTC. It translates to CASSQVGQGLTKNIQYF.

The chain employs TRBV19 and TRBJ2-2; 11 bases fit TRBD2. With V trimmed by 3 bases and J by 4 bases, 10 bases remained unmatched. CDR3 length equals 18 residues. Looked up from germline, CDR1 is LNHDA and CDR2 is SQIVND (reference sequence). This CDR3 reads CASSMVIAGGPFTGELFF. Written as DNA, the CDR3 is TGTGCCAGTAGTATGGTAATAGCGGGGGGGCCGTTCACCGGGGAGCTGTTTTTT.